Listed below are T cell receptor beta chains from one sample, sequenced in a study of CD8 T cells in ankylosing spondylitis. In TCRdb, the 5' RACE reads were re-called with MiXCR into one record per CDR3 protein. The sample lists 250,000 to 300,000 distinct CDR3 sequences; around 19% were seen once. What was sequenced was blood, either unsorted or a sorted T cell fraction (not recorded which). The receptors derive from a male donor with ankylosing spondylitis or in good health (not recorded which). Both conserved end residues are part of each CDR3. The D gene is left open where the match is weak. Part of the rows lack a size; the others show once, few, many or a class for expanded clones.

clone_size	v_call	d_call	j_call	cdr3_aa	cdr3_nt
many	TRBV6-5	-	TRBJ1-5	CASSYTADSNQPQHF	TGTGCCAGCAGTTACACGGCGGATAGCAATCAGCCCCAGCATTTT
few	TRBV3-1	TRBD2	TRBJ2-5	CASSREGLQKETQYF	TGTGCCAGCAGCCGGGAGGGACTCCAAAAAGAGACCCAGTACTTC
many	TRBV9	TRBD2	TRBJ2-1	CASSRAGGTYNEQFF	TGTGCCAGCAGCAGAGCGGGGGGGACCTACAATGAGCAGTTCTTC
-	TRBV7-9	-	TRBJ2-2	CAIRADTGELFF	TGTGCCATCAGGGCGGACACCGGGGAGCTGTTTTTT
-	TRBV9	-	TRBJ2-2	CANSPHSGANTGELFF	TGTGCCAACAGCCCCCACTCCGGGGCGAACACCGGGGAGCTGTTTTTT
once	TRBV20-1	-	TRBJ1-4	CSARRRPSEKLFF	TGCAGTGCCCGCCGCAGGCCCAGCGAAAAACTGTTTTTT
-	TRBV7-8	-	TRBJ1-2	CAVSGGMVNYGYTF	TGTGCCGTCAGTGGGGGCATGGTAAACTATGGCTACACCTTC
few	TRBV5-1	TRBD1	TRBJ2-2	CASSLQGAHTGELFF	TGCGCCAGCAGCTTGCAGGGGGCCCACACCGGGGAGCTGTTTTTT
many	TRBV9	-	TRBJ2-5	CASTLGLHEETQYF	TGTGCCAGCACCCTGGGACTTCACGAAGAGACCCAGTACTTC
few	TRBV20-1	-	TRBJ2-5	CSASSGQRIQETQYF	TGCAGTGCAAGTTCGGGACAAAGGATTCAAGAGACCCAGTACTTC
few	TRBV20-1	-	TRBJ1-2	CSARGQSLNYGYTF	TGCAGTGCTAGAGGACAGAGCTTAAACTATGGCTACACCTTC